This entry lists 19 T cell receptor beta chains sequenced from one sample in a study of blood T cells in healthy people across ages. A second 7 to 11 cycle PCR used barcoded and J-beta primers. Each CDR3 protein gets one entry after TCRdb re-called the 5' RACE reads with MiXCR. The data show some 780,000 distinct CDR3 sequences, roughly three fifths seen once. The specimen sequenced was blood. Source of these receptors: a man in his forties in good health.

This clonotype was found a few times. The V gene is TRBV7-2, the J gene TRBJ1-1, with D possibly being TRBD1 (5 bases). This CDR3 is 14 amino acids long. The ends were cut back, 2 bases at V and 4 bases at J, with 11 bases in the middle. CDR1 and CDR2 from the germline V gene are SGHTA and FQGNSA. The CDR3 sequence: CASSLTWRGTEAFF. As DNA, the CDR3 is TGTGCCAGCAGCTTAACTTGGAGGGGCACTGAAGCTTTCTTT. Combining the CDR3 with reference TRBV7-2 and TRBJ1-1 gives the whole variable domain GAGVSQSPSNKVTEKGKDVELRCDPISGHTALYWYRQSLGQGLEFLIYFQGNSAPDKSGLPSDRFSAERTGGSVSTLTIQRTQQEDSAVYLCASSLTWRGTEAFFGQGTRLTVV.

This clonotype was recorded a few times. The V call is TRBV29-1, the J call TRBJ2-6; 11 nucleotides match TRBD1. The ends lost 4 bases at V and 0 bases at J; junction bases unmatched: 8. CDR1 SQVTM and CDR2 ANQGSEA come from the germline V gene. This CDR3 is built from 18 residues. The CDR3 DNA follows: TGCAGCGTTGTAGAAAGGACAGGGGGCACCTCTGGGGCCAACGTCCTGACTTTC. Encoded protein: CSVVERTGGTSGANVLTF.

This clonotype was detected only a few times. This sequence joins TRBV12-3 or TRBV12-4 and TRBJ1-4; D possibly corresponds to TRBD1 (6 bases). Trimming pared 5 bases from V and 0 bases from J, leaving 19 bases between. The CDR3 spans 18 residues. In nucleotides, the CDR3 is TGTGCCAGCAGTCCCCCCAGAAATCAGGGGCCAACTAATGAAAAACTGTTTTTT. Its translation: CASSPPRNQGPTNEKLFF.

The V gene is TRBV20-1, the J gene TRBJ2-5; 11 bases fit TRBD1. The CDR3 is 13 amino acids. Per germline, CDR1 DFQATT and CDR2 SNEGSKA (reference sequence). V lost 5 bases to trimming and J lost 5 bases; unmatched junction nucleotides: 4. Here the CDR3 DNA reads TGCAGTGCTTGGGACAGGGGGTGGGAGACCCAGTACTTC. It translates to CSAWDRGWETQYF.

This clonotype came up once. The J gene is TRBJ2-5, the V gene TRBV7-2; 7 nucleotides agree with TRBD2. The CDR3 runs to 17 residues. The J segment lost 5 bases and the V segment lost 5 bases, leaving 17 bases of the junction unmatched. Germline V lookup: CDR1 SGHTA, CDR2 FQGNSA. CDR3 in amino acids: CASSTTALARSRETQYF. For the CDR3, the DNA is TGTGCCAGCAGCACGACGGCACTAGCGCGATCCCGGGAGACCCAGTACTTC.

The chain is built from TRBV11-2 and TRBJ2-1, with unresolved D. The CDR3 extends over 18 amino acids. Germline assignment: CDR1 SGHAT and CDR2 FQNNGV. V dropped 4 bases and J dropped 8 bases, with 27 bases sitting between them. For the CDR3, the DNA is TGTGCCAGCAGCTATGCTCGGCTACTCCTCCCAAAGGTCCATGAGCAGTTCTTC. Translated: CASSYARLLLPKVHEQFF. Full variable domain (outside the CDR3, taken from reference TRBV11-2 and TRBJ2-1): EAGVAQSPRYKIIEKRQSVAFWCNPISGHATLYWYQQILGQGPKLLIQFQNNGVVDDSQLPKDRFSAERLKGVDSTLKIQPAKLEDSAVYLCASSYARLLLPKVHEQFFGPGTRLTVL.

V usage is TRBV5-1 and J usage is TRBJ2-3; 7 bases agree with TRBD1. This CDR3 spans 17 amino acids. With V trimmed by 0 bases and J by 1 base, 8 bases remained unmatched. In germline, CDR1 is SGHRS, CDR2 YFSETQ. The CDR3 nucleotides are TGCGCCAGCAGCTTGGTACGACAGGGATGGGGCACAGATACGCAGTATTTT. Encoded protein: CASSLVRQGWGTDTQYF.

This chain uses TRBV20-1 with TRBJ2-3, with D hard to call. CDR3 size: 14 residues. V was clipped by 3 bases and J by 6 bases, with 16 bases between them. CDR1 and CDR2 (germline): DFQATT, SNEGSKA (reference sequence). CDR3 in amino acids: CSASSPKGTDTQYF. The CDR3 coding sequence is TGCAGTGCTAGCTCCCCGAAAGGAACGGATACGCAGTATTTT.

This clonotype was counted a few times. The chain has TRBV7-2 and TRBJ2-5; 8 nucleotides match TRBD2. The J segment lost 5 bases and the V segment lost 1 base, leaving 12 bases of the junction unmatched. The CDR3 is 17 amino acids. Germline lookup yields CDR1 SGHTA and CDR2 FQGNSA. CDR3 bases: TGTGCCAGCAGCTTAGTCTCCCAGCGGGGGACGGGGGAGACCCAGTACTTC. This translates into CASSLVSQRGTGETQYF.

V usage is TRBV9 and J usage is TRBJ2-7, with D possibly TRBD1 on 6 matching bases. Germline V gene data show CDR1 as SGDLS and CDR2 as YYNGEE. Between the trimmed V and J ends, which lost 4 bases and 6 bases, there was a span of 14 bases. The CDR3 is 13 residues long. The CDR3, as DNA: TGTGCCAGCAGCTCCAATGCCAGGGGCGAGCAGTACTTC. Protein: CASSSNARGEQYF. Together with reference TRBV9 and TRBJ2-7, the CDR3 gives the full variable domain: DSGVTQTPKHLITATGQRVTLRCSPRSGDLSVYWYQQSLDQGLQFLIQYYNGEERAKGNILERFSAQQFPDLHSELNLSSLELGDSALYFCASSSNARGEQYFGPGTRLTVT.

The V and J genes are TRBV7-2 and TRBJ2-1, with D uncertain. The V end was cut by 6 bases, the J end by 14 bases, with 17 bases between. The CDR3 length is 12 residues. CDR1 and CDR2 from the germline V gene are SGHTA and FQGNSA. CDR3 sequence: CASRWMDLHEFF. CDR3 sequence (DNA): TGTGCCAGCAGGTGGATGGACCTTCATGAGTTCTTC.

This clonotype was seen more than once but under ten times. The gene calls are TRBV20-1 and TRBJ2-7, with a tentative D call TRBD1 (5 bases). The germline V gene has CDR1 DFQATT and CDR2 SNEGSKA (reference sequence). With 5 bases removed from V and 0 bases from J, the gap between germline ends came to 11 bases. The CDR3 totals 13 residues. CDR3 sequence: CSAHLRGSYEQYF. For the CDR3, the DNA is TGCAGTGCTCACCTAAGGGGCTCCTACGAGCAGTACTTC.

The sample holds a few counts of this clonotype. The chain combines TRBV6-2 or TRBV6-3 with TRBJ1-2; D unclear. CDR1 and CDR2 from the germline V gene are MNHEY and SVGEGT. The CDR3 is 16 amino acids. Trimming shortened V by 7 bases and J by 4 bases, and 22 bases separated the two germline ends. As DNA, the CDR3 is TGTGCCAGCACAAGAGCGGGAACAGAATTTTCCTATGGCTACACCTTC. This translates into CASTRAGTEFSYGYTF.

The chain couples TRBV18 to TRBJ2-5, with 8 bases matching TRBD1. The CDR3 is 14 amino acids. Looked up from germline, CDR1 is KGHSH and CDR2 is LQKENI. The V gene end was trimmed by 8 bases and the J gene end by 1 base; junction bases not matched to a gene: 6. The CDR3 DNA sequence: TGTGCCAGCGCACAGGGGGTCGGCCAAGAGACCCAGTACTTC. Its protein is CASAQGVGQETQYF.

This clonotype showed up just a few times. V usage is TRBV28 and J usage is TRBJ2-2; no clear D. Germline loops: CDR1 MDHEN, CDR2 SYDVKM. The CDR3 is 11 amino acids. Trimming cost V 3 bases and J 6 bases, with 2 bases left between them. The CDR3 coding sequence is TGTGCCAGCAGTTTCTCCGGGGAGCTGTTTTTT. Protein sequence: CASSFSGELFF.

The CDR3 DNA is TGCGCCAGCAGCCGGGACAGCAACACCTACGAGCAGTACTTC. Protein sequence: CASSRDSNTYEQYF. The chain carries TRBV5-1 and TRBJ2-7, with 7 nucleotides matching TRBD1. Trimming at V came to 4 bases and at J to 2 bases, leaving 6 bases not matched to a gene. The germline CDR1 and CDR2 sequences are SGHRS and YFSETQ. The CDR3 consists of 14 residues.

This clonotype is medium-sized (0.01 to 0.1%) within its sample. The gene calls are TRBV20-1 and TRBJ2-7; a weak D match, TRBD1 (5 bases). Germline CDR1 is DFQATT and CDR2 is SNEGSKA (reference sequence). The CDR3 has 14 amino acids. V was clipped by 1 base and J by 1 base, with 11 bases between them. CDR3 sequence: CSARVQDISYEQYF. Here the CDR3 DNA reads TGCAGTGCTAGAGTGCAGGACATATCCTACGAGCAGTACTTC.

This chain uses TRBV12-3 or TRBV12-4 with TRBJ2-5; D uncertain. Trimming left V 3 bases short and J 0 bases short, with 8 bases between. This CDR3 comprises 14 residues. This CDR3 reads CASSLGLNQETQYF. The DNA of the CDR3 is TGTGCCAGCAGTTTGGGCCTGAACCAAGAGACCCAGTACTTC.

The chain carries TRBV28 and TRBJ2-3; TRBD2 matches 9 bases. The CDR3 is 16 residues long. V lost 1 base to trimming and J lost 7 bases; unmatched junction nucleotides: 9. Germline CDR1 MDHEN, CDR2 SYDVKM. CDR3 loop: CASSLSRREGRNTQYF. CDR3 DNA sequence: TGTGCCAGCAGTTTATCGCGGCGGGAGGGCCGGAATACGCAGTATTTT.